These 2 T cell receptor beta chains share one sample of origin, sequenced in a study of blood T cell repertoires in COVID-19. Repertoires were generated with immunoSEQ multiplex PCR, while TCRdb's copy carries only in-frame clones and drops some. The sample consists of about 330,000 clones, around four fifths of them appearing once. The sequencing input was peripheral blood. Receptors were obtained from a woman in her 50s with acute or convalescent COVID-19.

V is TRBV5-4 and J is TRBJ2-3, with 7 bases identical to TRBD1. This CDR3 has 16 residues. Germline loops: CDR1 SGHNT, CDR2 YYREEE (reference sequence). After removal of 4 bases from V and 0 bases from J, the junction contained 8 bases not matched to a gene. The CDR3 loop reads CASSRSPRGSTDTQYF. The CDR3 DNA sequence: TGTGCCAGCAGCCGTTCTCCCAGGGGGAGCACAGATACGCAGTATTTT.

The gene calls are TRBV6-1 and TRBJ2-7; 7 bases are shared with TRBD2. Germline CDR1 reads MNHNS; CDR2 reads SASEGT. The CDR3 runs to 15 residues. V lost 2 bases, J lost 6 bases, and 10 bases stayed unmatched. In nucleotides, the CDR3 is TGTGCCAGCAGTGAAACTCCGTCGGGGGGAAGCGAGCAGTACGTC. As protein: CASSETPSGGSEQYV.